Below are 25 T cell receptor beta chains sequenced from a single sample in a study of beta chain features in type 1 diabetes. Points from the study as a whole: In all four CD4+ subsets, TCRB CDR3 length was significantly, moderately reduced in type 1 diabetes.

Their cognate antigens are unknown. Expressed TCRB transcripts were sequenced because the entire RNA isolate underwent reverse transcription. Assay used: immunoSEQ multiplex PCR; TCRdb lists only in-frame clones, some missing. The sample records some 15,000 clones, 69% being singletons. Sequencing was performed on Tregs from blood. Receptors originate from a man under 40 with type 1 diabetes.

A few counts support this clone. V is TRBV10-3 and J is TRBJ1-1; TRBD1 agrees at 7 bases. From germline, CDR1 is ENHRY and CDR2 SYGVKD. The CDR3 length is 13 residues. V was pared by 10 bases and J by 2 bases, with 7 bases of the junction left unmatched. CDR3 DNA sequence: TGTGCCAGCGGGGGGACAGAAAACACTGAAGCTTTCTTT. Protein product: CASGGTENTEAFF.

The chain combines TRBV7-2 with TRBJ2-7; no clear D gene. The CDR3 consists of 15 residues. Trimming removed 5 bases at V and 4 bases at J, with 18 bases between. Per germline, CDR1 SGHTA and CDR2 FQGNSA. CDR3 residues: CASSPQASLGYEQYF. The DNA for the CDR3 is TGTGCCAGCAGCCCTCAAGCGAGCCTCGGATACGAGCAGTACTTC.

This clone has a single count. This CDR3 reads CASTPGQGFINEQFF. In DNA form, the CDR3 reads TGTGCCAGCACCCCTGGACAGGGATTTATCAATGAGCAGTTCTTC. J is TRBJ2-1 and V is TRBV28; TRBD1 aligns across 8 bases. Losses at the gene ends were 7 bases for V and 6 bases for J; bases not matched to a gene: 11. Per the germline V gene, CDR1 is MDHEN and CDR2 is SYDVKM. There are 15 residues in the CDR3.

DNA of the CDR3: TGTGCCAGCAGCCCCCGTGGGACTAGCGACGTCAATGAGCAGTTCTTC. As protein: CASSPRGTSDVNEQFF. The V gene is TRBV11-3, the J gene TRBJ2-1, with 10 bases matching TRBD2. The CDR3 sequence is 16 residues long. CDR1 SGHNT and CDR2 YENEEA come from the germline V gene. Trimming cost V 5 bases and J 6 bases; bases outside gene matches: 10.

V is TRBV7-6 and J is TRBJ2-5, with 8 positions matching TRBD2. Near its end, the DNA agrees better with TRBJ2-7, so the J call may be wrong. CDR1 is SGHVS and CDR2 is FNYEAQ in the germline V gene. CDR3 length equals 13 residues. The DNA of the CDR3 is TGTGCCAGGCCCCGGGGGGGGGTCTACGAGCAGTACTTC. It specifies CARPRGGVYEQYF.

The genes are TRBV30 and TRBJ2-7, with D possibly being TRBD2 (6 bases). The CDR3 consists of 11 residues. V was clipped by 3 bases and J by 6 bases, with 9 bases between them. Per the germline V gene, CDR1 is GTSNPN and CDR2 is SVGIG (reference sequence). CDR3 protein: CAWSLASEQYF. The CDR3 DNA follows: TGTGCCTGGAGCCTAGCGAGCGAGCAGTACTTC.

The chain links TRBV11-3 to TRBJ2-5, with D possibly TRBD1 on 6 matching bases. Trimming stripped 6 bases from V and 1 base from J, with 18 bases between. This CDR3 is built from 16 residues. Germline V lookup: CDR1 SGHNT, CDR2 YENEEA. In DNA, the CDR3 is TGTGCCAGCAGTCTTTGGGGCAGGGGCTTCCAAGAGACCCAGTACTTC. Translated, it gives CASSLWGRGFQETQYF.

The chain is built from TRBV19 and TRBJ2-3; TRBD2 matches 11 bases. Trimming at V came to 3 bases and at J to 2 bases, leaving 4 bases not matched to a gene. CDR3 length: 16 amino acids. CDR1 and CDR2 (germline): LNHDA, SQIVND (reference sequence). In DNA, the CDR3 is TGTGCCAGTAGTATCTCGACTAGCGGGAACACAGATACGCAGTATTTT. This encodes CASSISTSGNTDTQYF.

The chain recombines TRBV9 with TRBJ2-1; TRBD2 aligns across 11 bases. Germline trimming cut 7 bases from V and 3 bases from J; bases unmatched to any gene: 9. The CDR3 runs to 16 residues. Germline assignment: CDR1 SGDLS and CDR2 YYNGEE. Written as DNA, the CDR3 is TGTGCCAGCGCGAAGGGGCTAGCGGGGGGCTACAATGAGCAGTTCTTC. Its protein is CASAKGLAGGYNEQFF.

The chain carries TRBV5-4 and TRBJ2-1; maybe TRBD1 (6 bases). The CDR3 has 16 amino acids. The germline V gene encodes CDR1 SGHNT and CDR2 YYREEE (reference sequence). Between the trimmed V and J ends, which lost 5 bases and 0 bases, there was a span of 15 bases. CDR3 residues: CASSQQGYSSYNEQFF. CDR3 nucleotide sequence: TGTGCCAGCAGTCAACAGGGTTACAGCTCCTACAATGAGCAGTTCTTC.

This sequence joins TRBV10-2 and TRBJ2-4, with 10 bases matching TRBD2. The germline gives CDR1 WSHSY, CDR2 SAAADI. This CDR3 spans 15 amino acids. V shed 6 bases and J 9 bases; nucleotides not matched to a gene: 11. The CDR3 sequence: CASSLAGAFAGIQYF. The CDR3 bases are TGCGCCAGCAGCCTAGCGGGGGCGTTTGCGGGCATTCAGTACTTC.

The V call is TRBV5-6, the J call TRBJ2-3, with 9 bases matching TRBD2. V lost 4 bases and J lost 0; bases outside the gene matches: 3. Germline V gene lookup returns CDR1 SGHDT and CDR2 YYEEEE. The CDR3 covers 15 residues. The CDR3 DNA reads TGTGCCAGCAGCGGTAGCGGGAGTAGCACAGATACGCAGTATTTT. It codes for CASSGSGSSTDTQYF.

This clone was counted between two and nine times. V and J are TRBV5-1 and TRBJ2-7; TRBD2 is a possible D gene (6 bases). Trimming shortened V by 3 bases and J by 2 bases, and 12 bases separated the two germline ends. CDR1 and CDR2 (germline): SGHRS, YFSETQ. The CDR3 extends over 14 amino acids. The CDR3 sequence: CASSSSGATYEQYF. The CDR3 DNA is TGCGCCAGCAGCTCATCGGGAGCGACCTACGAGCAGTACTTC.

The chain combines TRBV6-1 with TRBJ1-5, with 7 nucleotides matching TRBD1. The CDR3 loop spans 15 amino acids. Unmatched junction bases numbered 9, after V lost 6 bases and J lost 4 bases. Germline assignment: CDR1 MNHNS and CDR2 SASEGT. The CDR3 coding sequence is TGTGCCAGCAGCTCCGGGACAGCGTCTAATCAGCCCCAGCATTTT. This sequence encodes CASSSGTASNQPQHF.

This chain joins TRBV6-1 and TRBJ2-1; TRBD2 matches 10 bases. The V gene's germline CDR1 is MNHNS and CDR2 SASEGT. V trimming: 2 bases; J trimming: 9 bases; junction bases outside the gene matches: 10. The CDR3 consists of 16 residues. In nucleotides, the CDR3 is TGTGCCAGCAGTGAAAGCGGAGCGGGGGGGCAAGGTGAGCAGTTCTTC. Translating gives CASSESGAGGQGEQFF.

The chain uses TRBV5-1 and TRBJ1-5; 8 nucleotides match TRBD1. CDR3 length: 14 amino acids. Germline V gene data show CDR1 as SGHRS and CDR2 as YFSETQ. After removal of 4 bases from V and 7 bases from J, the junction contained 7 bases not matched to a gene. The CDR3 DNA follows: TGCGCCAGCAGCCCAGGGGGCAGGGGGCAGCCCCAGCATTTT. It yields the protein CASSPGGRGQPQHF. Variable domain in full (rest from reference TRBV5-1 and TRBJ1-5): KAGVTQTPRYLIKTRGQQVTLSCSPISGHRSVSWYQQTPGQGLQFLFEYFSETQRNKGNFPGRFSGRQFSNSRSEMNVSTLELGDSALYLCASSPGGRGQPQHFGDGTRLSIL.

This clone was seen just once. This chain links TRBV6-5 with TRBJ1-2; 9 nucleotides agree with TRBD1. From germline, CDR1 is MNHEY and CDR2 SVGAGI. Unmatched junction bases numbered 4, after V lost 6 bases and J lost 2 bases. The CDR3 has 14 amino acids. CDR3 region: CASSPQGANYGYTF. The CDR3 nucleotides read TGTGCCAGCAGCCCACAGGGGGCGAACTATGGCTACACCTTC.

The rearrangement uses TRBV7-9 and TRBJ2-3; 7 positions match TRBD1. The CDR3 extends over 17 amino acids. Trimming at V came to 3 bases and at J to 0 bases, leaving 9 bases not matched to a gene. Germline loops: CDR1 SEHNR, CDR2 FQNEAQ (reference sequence). CDR3 protein: CASSLGRTGASTDTQYF. The CDR3 DNA follows: TGTGCCAGCAGCTTGGGTCGGACAGGTGCAAGCACAGATACGCAGTATTTT. The full variable domain, its missing parts supplied by reference TRBV7-9 and TRBJ2-3, is DTGVSQNPRHKITKRGQNVTFRCDPISEHNRLYWYRQTLGQGPEFLTYFQNEAQLEKSRLLSDRFSAERPKGSFSTLEIQRTEQGDSAMYLCASSLGRTGASTDTQYFGPGTRLTVL.

In this sample, this clone turned up once. The chain links TRBV30 to TRBJ1-6; 9 bases agree with TRBD1. The V segment lost 0 bases and the J segment 8 bases; nucleotides outside the gene matches: 2. The CDR3 has 14 amino acids. Germline V gene sequence: CDR1 GTSNPN, CDR2 SVGIG (reference sequence). In nucleotides, the CDR3 is TGTGCCTGGAGTGTAACAGGGGGCGATTCACCCCTCCACTTT. Protein sequence: CAWSVTGGDSPLHF.

This clone was observed a handful of times. V usage is TRBV11-3 and J usage is TRBJ2-1; 9 positions agree with TRBD1. Germline V lookup: CDR1 SGHNT, CDR2 YENEEA. This CDR3 has 18 residues. V shed 4 bases and J 0 bases; nucleotides not matched to a gene: 10. CDR3 DNA: TGTGCCAGCAGCTCTCTAAGTAGGACAGGGGTCTCCTACAATGAGCAGTTCTTC. This sequence encodes CASSSLSRTGVSYNEQFF.

The chain's CDR3 is CASRGGDTQYF. The CDR3 nucleotides are TGTGCCAGCAGAGGGGGCGATACGCAGTATTTT. The chain uses TRBV25-1 and TRBJ2-3; 7 positions match TRBD1. J was trimmed by 6 bases and V by 6 bases; bases with no gene match: 0. The CDR3 is 11 residues long. The germline gives CDR1 MGHDK, CDR2 SYGVNS.

CDR3 loop: CASSQSSYNEQFF. DNA of the CDR3: TGCGCCAGCTCACAGAGCTCCTACAATGAGCAGTTCTTC. The gene calls are TRBV5-1 and TRBJ2-1; D is undetermined. Trimming shortened V by 7 bases and J by 0 bases, and 8 bases separated the two germline ends. The CDR3 has 13 residues. The germline CDR1 and CDR2 sequences are SGHRS and YFSETQ.

The V gene is TRBV6-6, the J gene TRBJ1-1; the D gene is possibly TRBD1 (6 bases). The CDR3 spans 16 residues. Germline assignment: CDR1 MNHNY and CDR2 SVGAGI (reference sequence). V lost 2 bases and J 7 bases, leaving 20 bases between the germline ends. The CDR3 region is CASSYPGHTREGEAFF. The CDR3 nucleotides are TGTGCCAGCAGTTACCCGGGACACACAAGGGAGGGTGAAGCTTTCTTT.

J is TRBJ1-2 and V is TRBV27, with D tentatively TRBD1 (5 bases). Germline CDR1 reads MNHEY; CDR2 reads SMNVEV (reference sequence). This CDR3 spans 14 amino acids. V was clipped by 7 bases and J by 2 bases, with 14 bases between them. The CDR3 loop is CASTSRDANYGYTF. The CDR3 nucleotides read TGTGCCAGCACCTCGCGGGACGCCAACTATGGCTACACCTTC.

V gene TRBV5-1 combines with J gene TRBJ2-5, with 13 positions matching TRBD2. CDR3 size: 16 residues. V gave up 3 bases and J gave up 2 bases; unmatched junction bases: 4. Germline-derived CDR1 and CDR2 are SGHRS and YFSETQ. CDR3 bases: TGCGCCAGCAGCTCACTAGCGGGGGGGGGTCAAGAGACCCAGTACTTC. The encoded protein is CASSSLAGGGQETQYF.